These 30 T cell receptor beta chains were all obtained from the same sample, sequenced in a study of blood T cell repertoires in COVID-19. Some clones are missing from TCRdb's copy, which holds only in-frame ones; the method was immunoSEQ multiplex PCR. In the table there are roughly 100,000 clones, about 83% of which are singletons. Sequencing input: peripheral blood. These receptors came from a middle-aged man with active or convalescent COVID-19.

The J gene is TRBJ1-4, the V gene TRBV7-2; 10 bases are a match to TRBD1. Trimming removed 6 bases from V and 4 bases from J; junction bases left unmatched: 2. CDR1 and CDR2 from the germline V gene are SGHTA and FQGNSA. This CDR3 is built from 14 residues. CDR3 sequence (DNA): TGTGCCAGCAGTCGGACAGGGGGTAATGAAAAACTGTTTTTT. Translated, it gives CASSRTGGNEKLFF.

This chain links TRBV18 with TRBJ1-5; D call uncertain. Germline V CDR1 and CDR2: KGHSH, LQKENI. V was cut by 5 bases and J by 0 bases, with 11 bases left in between. This CDR3 region has 15 residues. CDR3 DNA: TGTGCCAGCTCAGGGGAGGGTTATAGCAATCAGCCCCAGCATTTT. It encodes CASSGEGYSNQPQHF. The full variable domain, in which reference TRBV18 and TRBJ1-5 provide the parts outside the CDR3, is NAGVMQNPRHLVRRRGQEARLRCSPMKGHSHVYWYRQLPEEGLKFMVYLQKENIIDESGMPKERFSAEFPKEGPSILRIQQVVRGDSAAYFCASSGEGYSNQPQHFGDGTRLSIL.

This clone occurred a few times. The V call is TRBV5-1, the J call TRBJ2-7; 7 bases match TRBD1. CDR1 is SGHRS and CDR2 is YFSETQ in the germline V gene. J was trimmed by 2 bases and V by 0 bases; bases with no gene match: 2. This CDR3 has 14 amino acids. CDR3 in amino acids: CASSLDRGPYEQYF. In nucleotides, the CDR3 is TGCGCCAGCAGCTTGGACAGGGGTCCCTACGAGCAGTACTTC.

CDR3: CASSQDRAGRRETQYF. CDR3 DNA sequence: TGCGCCAGCAGCCAAGATAGAGCCGGGAGGCGAGAGACCCAGTACTTC. This sequence joins TRBV4-1 and TRBJ2-5; the match to TRBD2 covers 7 bases. Trimming removed 0 bases from V and 4 bases from J; junction bases left unmatched: 8. CDR3 length equals 16 residues. Per germline, CDR1 MGHRA and CDR2 YSYEKL.

The chain links TRBV5-6 to TRBJ2-5, with unresolved D. Trimming removed 2 bases from V and 5 bases from J, with 10 bases in between. The germline gives CDR1 SGHDT, CDR2 YYEEEE. This CDR3 has 13 residues. The CDR3 protein is CASSFSNGETQYF. In DNA form, the CDR3 reads TGTGCCAGCAGCTTTAGCAACGGGGAGACCCAGTACTTC.

This chain links TRBV20-1 with TRBJ2-5, with a tentative D call TRBD1 (7 bases). The germline V and J ends were trimmed by 3 bases and 2 bases, with 16 bases remaining between them. The CDR3 has 15 amino acids. CDR1 is DFQATT, CDR2 SNEGSKA, per germline (reference sequence). The DNA of the CDR3 is TGCAGTGCTAGTCGCGGGACAGTGGATCAAGAGACCCAGTACTTC. Its protein product is CSASRGTVDQETQYF.

CDR3 in DNA: TGTGCCAGCAGCCAAGGGCCCGGGGAGCTGTTTTTT. It encodes CASSQGPGELFF. The genes are TRBV14 and TRBJ2-2; no definite D call. V shed 1 base and J shed 6 bases, with 3 bases lying between them. The CDR3 totals 12 residues. Germline V CDR1 and CDR2: SGHDN, FVKESK.

The genes are TRBV24-1 and TRBJ2-2; 7 nucleotides agree with TRBD2. The ends lost 5 bases at V and 5 bases at J; junction bases unmatched: 4. Germline V gene lookup returns CDR1 KGHDR and CDR2 SFDVKD. CDR3 size: 14 residues. The CDR3 DNA follows: TGTGCCACCAGTGCCCGGGGGGAGACCGGGGAGCTGTTTTTT. Protein product: CATSARGETGELFF.

The CDR3 spells CASSLAGGGSEQYF. Written as DNA, the CDR3 is TGCGCCAGCAGCTTGGCCGGGGGGGGCTCCGAGCAGTACTTC. This chain joins TRBV5-1 and TRBJ2-7; 8 positions match TRBD2. V gave up 0 bases and J gave up 6 bases; unmatched junction bases: 5. The CDR3 runs to 14 residues. CDR1 is SGHRS and CDR2 is YFSETQ in the germline V gene. The whole variable domain, remainder taken from reference TRBV5-1 and TRBJ2-7, is KAGVTQTPRYLIKTRGQQVTLSCSPISGHRSVSWYQQTPGQGLQFLFEYFSETQRNKGNFPGRFSGRQFSNSRSEMNVSTLELGDSALYLCASSLAGGGSEQYFGPGTRLTVT.

The V and J genes are TRBV19 and TRBJ1-5; 8 bases line up with TRBD1. J was trimmed by 0 bases and V by 6 bases; bases with no gene match: 4. Germline CDR1 reads LNHDA; CDR2 reads SQIVND (reference sequence). The CDR3 extends over 15 amino acids. The DNA of the CDR3 is TGTGCCAGTAGGGACAGGGCCTATAGCAATCAGCCCCAGCATTTT. Translated, it gives CASRDRAYSNQPQHF.

The chain is built from TRBV2 and TRBJ1-4, with D perhaps TRBD1 (5 bases). The germline V gene encodes CDR1 SNHLY and CDR2 FYNNEI. Trimming took off 6 bases at V and 4 bases at J, with 15 bases between the two ends. This CDR3 is built from 15 residues. CDR3 sequence: CASRGGSGDNEKLFF. Here the CDR3 DNA reads TGTGCCAGCAGGGGGGGGTCCGGAGATAATGAAAAACTGTTTTTT. The whole variable domain, remainder taken from reference TRBV2 and TRBJ1-4, is EPEVTQTPSHQVTQMGQEVILRCVPISNHLYFYWYRQILGQKVEFLVSFYNNEISEKSEIFDDQFSVERPDGSNFTLKIRSTKLEDSAMYFCASRGGSGDNEKLFFGSGTQLSVL.

The V and J genes are TRBV7-2 and TRBJ2-1; the D gene is possibly TRBD1 (6 bases). The V end lost 2 bases, the J end lost 8 bases, and 19 bases lay between the germline ends. Germline CDR1 SGHTA, CDR2 FQGNSA. The CDR3 extends over 16 amino acids. The chain's CDR3 is CASSLSAQGSAYEQFF. In nucleotides, the CDR3 is TGTGCCAGCAGCTTATCTGCCCAGGGGAGTGCTTATGAGCAGTTCTTC.

The chain employs TRBV19 and TRBJ1-2, with TRBD1 matching over 7 bases. From germline, CDR1 is LNHDA and CDR2 SQIVND (reference sequence). V gave up 6 bases and J gave up 11 bases; unmatched junction bases: 15. The CDR3 is 14 amino acids. CDR3 nucleotides: TGTGCCAGTAGAGGGCTGCAACAGGGGCCCCAGTACACCTTC. This translates into CASRGLQQGPQYTF.

This chain joins TRBV10-3 and TRBJ2-7; 7 bases align to TRBD1. J gave up 0 bases and V 6 bases, and 11 bases lay outside the gene matches. This CDR3 is 16 amino acids long. Germline CDR1 and CDR2: ENHRY and SYGVKD. CDR3 residues: CAIRDGQASISYEQYF. As DNA, the CDR3 is TGTGCCATCAGGGACGGACAGGCGTCGATCTCCTACGAGCAGTACTTC.

The J gene is TRBJ2-2, the V gene TRBV25-1; D may be TRBD2 (5 bases). Deletions cut 2 bases from V and 8 bases from J, with 9 bases between. Looked up from germline, CDR1 is MGHDK and CDR2 is SYGVNS. The CDR3 spans 13 residues. CDR3 DNA sequence: TGTGCCAGCAGTGAACCGGGGAAAGGGGAGCTGTTTTTT. Protein product: CASSEPGKGELFF.

In this sample, this clone turned up once. The rearrangement links TRBV10-3 to TRBJ1-1; no reliable D call. Germline CDR1 ENHRY, CDR2 SYGVKD. V gave up 9 bases and J gave up 9 bases, with 14 bases separating them. CDR3 length: 11 amino acids. The CDR3 region has the DNA TGTGCCATTATACCGGGAAAGAAAGCTTTCTTT. This codes for CAIIPGKKAFF.

V usage is TRBV5-1 and J usage is TRBJ2-7; perhaps TRBD2 as D (6 bases). Trimming cost V 0 bases and J 1 base, with 11 bases left between them. The length of the CDR3 is 15 residues. The V gene's germline CDR1 is SGHRS and CDR2 YFSETQ. Here the CDR3 DNA reads TGCGCCAGCAGCTTGGCCCCGGGGGAGTCCTACGAGCAGTACTTC. Protein sequence: CASSLAPGESYEQYF.

This clone was seen a single time. The genes are TRBV11-2 and TRBJ2-2; weak D call: TRBD1 (6 bases). Germline V gene sequence: CDR1 SGHAT, CDR2 FQNNGV. Trimming removed 4 bases at V and 1 base at J, with 7 bases between. This CDR3 has 14 residues. CDR3 in DNA: TGTGCCAGCAGCTCACAGGGGAACACCGGGGAGCTGTTTTTT. Amino acids: CASSSQGNTGELFF.

The V gene is TRBV15, the J gene TRBJ2-5; D may be TRBD2 (7 bases). CDR1 LNHNV and CDR2 YYDKDF come from the germline V gene (reference sequence). This CDR3 has 17 amino acids. Trimming stripped 0 bases from V and 1 base from J, with 15 bases between. The CDR3 DNA follows: TGTGCCACCAGCAGAGAGACGGGGGCGGGGGCCCAAGAGACCCAGTACTTC. Translation gives CATSRETGAGAQETQYF.

The chain combines TRBV4-3 with TRBJ2-5, with 10 bases that match TRBD1. V was pared by 5 bases and J by 5 bases, with 5 bases of the junction left unmatched. The germline V gene encodes CDR1 LGHNA and CDR2 YSLEER. This CDR3 is built from 14 residues. CDR3 sequence reads: CASSSTGGRETQYF. The CDR3 DNA follows: TGCGCCAGCAGCTCGACAGGGGGCAGGGAGACCCAGTACTTC.

The rearrangement joins TRBV11-2 to TRBJ2-1; the D gene is possibly TRBD2 (5 bases). Germline values: CDR1 SGHAT, CDR2 FQNNGV. The CDR3 covers 15 residues. The ends were cut back, 5 bases at V and 2 bases at J, with 13 bases in the middle. The CDR3 sequence: CASSPRELTYNEQFF. CDR3 DNA sequence: TGTGCCAGCAGCCCCCGGGAACTGACCTACAATGAGCAGTTCTTC.

The chain carries TRBV5-6 and TRBJ1-1; D might be TRBD1 (6 bases). CDR3 length: 13 residues. Germline CDR1 is SGHDT and CDR2 is YYEEEE. Deletions cut 5 bases from V and 7 bases from J, with 15 bases between. CDR3 coding DNA: TGTGCCAGCAGGCAGGGAGGGGGAAATGAAGCTTTCTTT. Translated: CASRQGGGNEAFF.

The chain employs TRBV25-1 and TRBJ2-2; 10 bases are shared with TRBD1. CDR1 is MGHDK, CDR2 SYGVNS, per germline. The CDR3 consists of 18 residues. V lost 2 bases, J lost 0 bases, and 6 bases stayed unmatched. The CDR3 bases are TGTGCCAGCAGTGAACCCCCGGGACAGGGGCCGAACACCGGGGAGCTGTTTTTT. Its translation: CASSEPPGQGPNTGELFF.

The chain recombines TRBV5-4 with TRBJ2-7; 8 positions match TRBD2. The V gene's germline CDR1 is SGHNT and CDR2 YYREEE (reference sequence). Trimming took 1 base from V and 7 from J; bases not matched to a gene: 10. This CDR3 is built from 15 residues. CDR3 sequence (DNA): TGTGCCAGCAGCTTGAGCGGGAGCGGCATAGCGGAGCAGTACTTC. Translated: CASSLSGSGIAEQYF.

A single count supports this clone. The genes are TRBV9 and TRBJ2-3; 8 bases agree with TRBD2. The germline V gene encodes CDR1 SGDLS and CDR2 YYNGEE. This CDR3 is 16 amino acids long. Trimming removed 0 bases from V and 6 bases from J; junction bases left unmatched: 9. The CDR3 nucleotides are TGTGCCAGCAGCGTAGGTTTGGCGGGGGGACCCGATACGCAGTATTTT. Its translation: CASSVGLAGGPDTQYF.

V usage is TRBV7-9 and J usage is TRBJ2-7; D is uncertain. CDR1 and CDR2 from the germline V gene are SEHNR and FQNEAQ (reference sequence). The CDR3 is 13 amino acids. Trimming cost V 6 bases and J 6 bases, with 15 bases left between them. The chain's CDR3 is CASRPRLGSEQYF. DNA of the CDR3: TGTGCCAGCAGACCTAGACTGGGTTCCGAGCAGTACTTC.

This rearrangement joins TRBV2 to TRBJ2-3; TRBD2 aligns across 12 bases. This CDR3 is 16 amino acids long. The junction had 3 bases not matched to a gene; V was cut back by 5 bases and J by 0 bases. From germline, CDR1 is SNHLY and CDR2 FYNNEI. This CDR3 reads CASSRTSGASTDTQYF. In nucleotides, the CDR3 is TGTGCCAGCAGTCGGACTAGCGGGGCGAGCACAGATACGCAGTATTTT.

The J gene is TRBJ1-5, the V gene TRBV6-5; a possible D gene is TRBD1 (6 bases). CDR3 size: 15 residues. CDR1 is MNHEY and CDR2 is SVGAGI in the germline V gene. The ends were cut back, 7 bases at V and 3 bases at J, with 16 bases in the middle. The CDR3 region is CASTYGGPSNQPQHF. CDR3 bases: TGTGCCAGCACCTACGGGGGGCCCTCCAATCAGCCCCAGCATTTT.

This clone was seen a handful of times. V gene TRBV3-1 (or the pseudogene TRBV3-2) combines with J gene TRBJ1-6; D is undetermined. CDR3 length equals 12 residues. V lost 1 base and J lost 10, with 5 bases in between. Germline CDR1 reads LGHDT; CDR2 reads YNNKEL (reference sequence). The CDR3 sequence: CASSQVRSPLHF. The DNA for the CDR3 is TGTGCCAGCAGCCAAGTGAGGTCACCCCTCCACTTT.

Turning to this clone: This sample includes further DNA sequences coding for the same CDR3. The V call is TRBV5-1, the J call TRBJ2-7; TRBD1 agrees at 8 bases. Looked up from germline, CDR1 is SGHRS and CDR2 is YFSETQ. V lost 0 bases and J lost 4; bases outside the gene matches: 0. This CDR3 region has 13 residues. The CDR3 coding sequence is TGCGCCAGCAGCTTGGGGACAGGGTACGAGCAGTACTTC. This encodes CASSLGTGYEQYF.